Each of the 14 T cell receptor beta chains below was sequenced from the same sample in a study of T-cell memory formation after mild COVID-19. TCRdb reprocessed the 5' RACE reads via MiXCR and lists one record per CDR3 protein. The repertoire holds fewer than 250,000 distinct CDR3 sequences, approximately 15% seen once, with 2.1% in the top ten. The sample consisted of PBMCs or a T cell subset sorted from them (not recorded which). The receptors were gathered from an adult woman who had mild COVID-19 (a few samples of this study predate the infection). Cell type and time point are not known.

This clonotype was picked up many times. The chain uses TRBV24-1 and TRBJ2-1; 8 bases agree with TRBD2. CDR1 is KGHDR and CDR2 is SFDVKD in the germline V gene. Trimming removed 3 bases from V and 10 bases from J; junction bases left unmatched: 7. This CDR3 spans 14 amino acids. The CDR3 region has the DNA TGTGCCACCAGTGATACCGGGAGGGCCAAGGAGCAGTTCTTC. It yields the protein CATSDTGRAKEQFF.

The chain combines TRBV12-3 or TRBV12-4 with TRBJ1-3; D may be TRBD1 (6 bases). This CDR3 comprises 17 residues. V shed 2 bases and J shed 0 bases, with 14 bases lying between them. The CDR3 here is CASSLSAGALSGNTIYF. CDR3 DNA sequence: TGTGCCAGCAGTTTATCAGCAGGGGCTCTCTCTGGAAACACCATATATTTT.

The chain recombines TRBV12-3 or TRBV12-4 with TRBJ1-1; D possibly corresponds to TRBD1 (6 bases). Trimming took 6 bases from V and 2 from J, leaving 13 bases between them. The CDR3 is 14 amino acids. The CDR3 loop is CASRPGASNTEAFF. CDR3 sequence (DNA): TGTGCCAGCAGGCCAGGGGCATCAAACACTGAAGCTTTCTTT.

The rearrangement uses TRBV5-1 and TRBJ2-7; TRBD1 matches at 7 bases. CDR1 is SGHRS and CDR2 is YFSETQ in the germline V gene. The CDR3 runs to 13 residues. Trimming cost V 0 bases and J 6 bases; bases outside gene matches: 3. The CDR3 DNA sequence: TGCGCCAGCAGCTTGGACAGGGGCACCGAGCAGTACTTC. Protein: CASSLDRGTEQYF.

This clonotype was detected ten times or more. CDR3 DNA sequence: TGTGCCACCCTGCCACAGGGGCGGTCCTACGAGCAGTACTTC. Its protein product is CATLPQGRSYEQYF. The chain carries TRBV6-5 and TRBJ2-7; TRBD1 aligns across 7 bases. This CDR3 has 14 residues. Germline values: CDR1 MNHEY, CDR2 SVGAGI. J gave up 1 base and V 10 bases, and 10 bases lay outside the gene matches.

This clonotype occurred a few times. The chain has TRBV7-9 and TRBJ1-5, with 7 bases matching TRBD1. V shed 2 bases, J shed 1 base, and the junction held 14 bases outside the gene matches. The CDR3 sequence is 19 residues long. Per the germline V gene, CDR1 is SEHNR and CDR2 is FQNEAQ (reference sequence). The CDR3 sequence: CASSLYPSLAGGSNQPQHF. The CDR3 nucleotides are TGTGCCAGCAGCTTATACCCTAGCTTGGCAGGGGGAAGCAATCAGCCCCAGCATTTT.

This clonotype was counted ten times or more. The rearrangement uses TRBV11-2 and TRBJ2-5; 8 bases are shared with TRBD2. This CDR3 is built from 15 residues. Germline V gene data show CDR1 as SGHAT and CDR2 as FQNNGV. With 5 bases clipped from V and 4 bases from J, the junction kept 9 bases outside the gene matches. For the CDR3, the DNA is TGTGCCAGCAGCCCGAGTCGGGGGGGCCGAGAGACCCAGTACTTC. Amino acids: CASSPSRGGRETQYF. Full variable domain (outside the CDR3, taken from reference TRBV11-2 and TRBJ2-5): EAGVAQSPRYKIIEKRQSVAFWCNPISGHATLYWYQQILGQGPKLLIQFQNNGVVDDSQLPKDRFSAERLKGVDSTLKIQPAKLEDSAVYLCASSPSRGGRETQYFGPGTRLLVL.

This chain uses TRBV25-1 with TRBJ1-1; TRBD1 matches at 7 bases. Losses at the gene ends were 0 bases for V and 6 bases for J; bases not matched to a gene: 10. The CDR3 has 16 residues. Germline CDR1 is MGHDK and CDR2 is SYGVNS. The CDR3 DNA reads TGTGCCAGCAGTGAATATCGGCTGACAGGGTTCCCTGAAGCTTTCTTT. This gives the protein CASSEYRLTGFPEAFF.

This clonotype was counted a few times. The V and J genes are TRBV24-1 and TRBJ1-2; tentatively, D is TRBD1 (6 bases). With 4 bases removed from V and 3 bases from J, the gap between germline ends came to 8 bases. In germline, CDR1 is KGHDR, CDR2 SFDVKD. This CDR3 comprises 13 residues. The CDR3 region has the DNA TGTGCCACCAGTGACCCAGGGGACTATGGCTACACCTTC. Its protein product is CATSDPGDYGYTF.

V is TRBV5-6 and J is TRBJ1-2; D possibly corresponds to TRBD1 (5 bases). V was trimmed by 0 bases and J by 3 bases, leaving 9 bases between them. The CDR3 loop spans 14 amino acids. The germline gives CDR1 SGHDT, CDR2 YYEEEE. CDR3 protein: CASSLAGTHYGYTF. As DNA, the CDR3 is TGTGCCAGCAGCTTGGCAGGGACCCACTATGGCTACACCTTC.

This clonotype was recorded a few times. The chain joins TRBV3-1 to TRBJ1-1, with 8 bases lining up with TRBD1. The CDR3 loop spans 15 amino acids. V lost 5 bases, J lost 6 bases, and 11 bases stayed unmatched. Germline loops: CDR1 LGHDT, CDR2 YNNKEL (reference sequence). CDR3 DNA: TGTGCCAGCAGCTCTCGGGACAGGAAAGGAGCTGAAGCTTTCTTT. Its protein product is CASSSRDRKGAEAFF.

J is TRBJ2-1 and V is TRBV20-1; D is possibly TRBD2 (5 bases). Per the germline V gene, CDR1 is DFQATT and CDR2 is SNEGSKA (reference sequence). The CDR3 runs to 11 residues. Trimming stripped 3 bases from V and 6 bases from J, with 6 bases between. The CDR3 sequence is CSARRANEQFF. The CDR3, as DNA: TGCAGTGCTAGGAGGGCCAATGAGCAGTTCTTC.

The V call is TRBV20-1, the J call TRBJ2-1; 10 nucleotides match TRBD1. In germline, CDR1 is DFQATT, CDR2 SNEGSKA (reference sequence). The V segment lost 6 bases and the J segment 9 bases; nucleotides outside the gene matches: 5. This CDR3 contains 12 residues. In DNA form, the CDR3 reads TGCAGTGCAGACAGGGGGCAGGTTGAGCAGTTCTTC. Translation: CSADRGQVEQFF.

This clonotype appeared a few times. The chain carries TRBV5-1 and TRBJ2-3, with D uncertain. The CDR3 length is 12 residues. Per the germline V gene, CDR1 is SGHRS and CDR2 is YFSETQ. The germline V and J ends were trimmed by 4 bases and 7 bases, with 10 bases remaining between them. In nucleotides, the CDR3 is TGCGCCAGCAGCCTCGATTTTAATACGCAGTATTTT. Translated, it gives CASSLDFNTQYF.